Below, one T cell receptor beta chain is given with its context. In germline, CDR1 is ENHRY, CDR2 SYGVKD. Trimming pared 4 bases from V and 7 bases from J, leaving 8 bases between. The CDR3 loop spans 12 amino acids. Method: immunoSEQ multiplex PCR; TCRdb's copy keeps in-frame clones and lacks some. Of about 55,000 clones in the sample, more than 70% were seen once. The data are from a study of OX40 agonist ivuxolimab in advanced cancers. The sample consisted of CD4+ or CD8+ T cells sorted from blood, taken in a trial of the OX40 agonist ivuxolimab. The V call is TRBV10-3, the J call TRBJ2-1; D ambiguous. The clonotype was recovered from an adult with an advanced solid tumor such as melanoma, head and neck, liver or kidney cancer. CDR3 residues: CAISVPNNEQFF. For the CDR3, the DNA is TGTGCCATCAGTGTTCCCAATAATGAGCAGTTCTTC.